These 22 T cell receptor beta chains originate from one sample sequenced in a study of cytomegalovirus exposure and HLA in healthy donors. The table came from immunoSEQ multiplex PCR; TCRdb's copy has only in-frame clones and leaves some out. Altogether 250,000 to 400,000 clones are present, 88% being singletons, with the ten largest covering around 0.88%. Sequencing was performed on PBMCs. The receptors here all came from a man aged 25-45 years in good health and CMV-seronegative.

The J gene is TRBJ1-5, the V gene TRBV10-2; D call uncertain. V was pared by 7 bases and J by 3 bases, with 10 bases between. Germline CDR1 reads WSHSY; CDR2 reads SAAADI. This CDR3 contains 13 residues. CDR3 region: CASNGGNNQPQHF. DNA for the CDR3: TGCGCCAGCAACGGAGGGAACAATCAGCCCCAGCATTTT.

V and J are TRBV7-9 and TRBJ2-7; 12 positions agree with TRBD1. This CDR3 is built from 18 residues. Unmatched junction bases numbered 11, after V lost 2 bases and J lost 3 bases. Per germline, CDR1 SEHNR and CDR2 FQNEAQ (reference sequence). The DNA of the CDR3 is TGTGCCAGCAGCTTAAAAAGAGGGGGACAGGGGGCGATCTACGAGCAGTACTTC. It is translated as CASSLKRGGQGAIYEQYF.

This clone showed up just once. The chain joins TRBV10-3 to TRBJ2-2, with D possibly being TRBD2 (6 bases). The V and J ends lost 4 bases and 6 bases respectively, with 15 bases between them. In germline, CDR1 is ENHRY, CDR2 SYGVKD. This CDR3 has 15 amino acids. The CDR3 loop reads CAISGVSGSAGELFF. The CDR3 DNA sequence: TGTGCCATCAGTGGAGTCAGCGGGTCGGCCGGGGAGCTGTTTTTT.

This chain joins TRBV6-4 and TRBJ1-2, with 7 nucleotides matching TRBD1. The CDR3 has 15 residues. CDR1 is MRHNA, CDR2 SNTAGT, per germline. With V trimmed by 6 bases and J by 2 bases, 9 bases remained unmatched. The CDR3 here is CASRSSGTVNYGYTF. The CDR3 DNA follows: TGTGCCAGCAGAAGTTCCGGGACAGTGAACTATGGCTACACCTTC.

This chain connects TRBV30 to TRBJ2-7; a weak D match, TRBD1 (6 bases). Per the germline V gene, CDR1 is GTSNPN and CDR2 is SVGIG (reference sequence). This CDR3 comprises 11 residues. Trimming left V 5 bases short and J 6 bases short, with 11 bases between. The chain's CDR3 is CAWATGFEQYF. The CDR3 nucleotides read TGTGCCTGGGCAACAGGGTTCGAGCAGTACTTC.

J is TRBJ1-1 and V is TRBV7-2; D may be TRBD1 (5 bases). The germline V gene has CDR1 SGHTA and CDR2 FQGNSA. With 7 bases removed from V and 5 bases from J, the gap between germline ends came to 17 bases. The CDR3 is 14 amino acids. DNA for the CDR3: TGTGCCAGCACCATGGGACGGGGGAGAACTGAAGCTTTCTTT. Translation gives CASTMGRGRTEAFF.

Only one count was recorded for this clone. V usage is TRBV7-6 and J usage is TRBJ1-6, with 11 bases that match TRBD1. The CDR3 has 18 residues. Losses at the gene ends were 1 base for V and 13 bases for J; bases not matched to a gene: 15. The germline V gene encodes CDR1 SGHVS and CDR2 FNYEAQ. The CDR3 DNA is TGTGCCAGCAGCTTAGAACCACCAACCGGGACAGGGGGTTTTCCCCTCCACTTT. It specifies CASSLEPPTGTGGFPLHF.

The rearrangement uses TRBV6-6 and TRBJ1-2; 10 bases fit TRBD1. CDR1 is MNHNY and CDR2 is SVGAGI in the germline V gene (reference sequence). Trimming cost V 11 bases and J 4 bases; bases outside gene matches: 13. CDR3 length equals 15 residues. In DNA form, the CDR3 reads TGTGCCGGACTCGGGACAGGGGCCCAAGCCTATGGCTACACCTTC. Translated: CAGLGTGAQAYGYTF.

This clone was seen only a few times. The chain links TRBV2 to TRBJ1-5, with D perhaps matching TRBD1 (6 bases). The V end was cut by 6 bases, the J end by 0 bases, with 12 bases between. This CDR3 is built from 15 residues. In germline, CDR1 is SNHLY, CDR2 FYNNEI. CDR3 loop: CASRLTGVSNQPQHF. In DNA form, the CDR3 reads TGTGCCAGCAGATTGACAGGAGTTAGCAATCAGCCCCAGCATTTT.

The chain links TRBV18 to TRBJ2-3; 14 bases line up with TRBD2. Looked up from germline, CDR1 is KGHSH and CDR2 is LQKENI. The CDR3 has 18 amino acids. J gave up 0 bases and V 0 bases, and 2 bases lay outside the gene matches. The chain's CDR3 is CASSPPGLAGVSTDTQYF. The CDR3 region has the DNA TGTGCCAGCTCACCACCGGGACTAGCGGGGGTTAGCACAGATACGCAGTATTTT. Full variable domain (outside the CDR3, taken from reference TRBV18 and TRBJ2-3): NAGVMQNPRHLVRRRGQEARLRCSPMKGHSHVYWYRQLPEEGLKFMVYLQKENIIDESGMPKERFSAEFPKEGPSILRIQQVVRGDSAAYFCASSPPGLAGVSTDTQYFGPGTRLTVL.

This chain links TRBV2 with TRBJ1-1; D gene ambiguous. Germline V CDR1 and CDR2: SNHLY, FYNNEI. V gave up 0 bases and J gave up 3 bases, with 11 bases separating them. This CDR3 region has 15 residues. The CDR3 is CASSEARRVYTEAFF. In DNA, the CDR3 is TGTGCCAGCAGTGAAGCGCGACGGGTTTACACTGAAGCTTTCTTT.

This chain uses TRBV7-9 with TRBJ2-1; a weak D match, TRBD2 (5 bases). Trimming removed 4 bases from V and 1 base from J, with 11 bases in between. CDR1 and CDR2 (germline): SEHNR, FQNEAQ (reference sequence). There are 15 residues in the CDR3. In DNA form, the CDR3 reads TGTGCCAGCAGCTCCGCGACTAAATCCTACAATGAGCAGTTCTTC. As protein: CASSSATKSYNEQFF.

CDR3 in DNA: TGTGCCAGCAGCTCGCTGGACAGGGTTAATTCACCCCTCCACTTT. It is translated as CASSSLDRVNSPLHF. The genes are TRBV7-8 and TRBJ1-6; 8 positions agree with TRBD1. This CDR3 contains 15 residues. The germline V gene has CDR1 SGHVS and CDR2 FQNEAQ. V was clipped by 4 bases and J by 6 bases; unmatched bases: 5. The full variable domain, completed using reference TRBV7-8 and TRBJ1-6, is GAGVSQSPRYKVAKRGQDVALRCDPISGHVSLFWYQQALGQGPEFLTYFQNEAQLDKSGLPSDRFFAERPEGSVSTLKIQRTQQEDSAVYLCASSSLDRVNSPLHFGNGTRLTVT.

The chain recombines TRBV9 with TRBJ2-7; the match to TRBD2 covers 14 bases. Germline CDR1 SGDLS, CDR2 YYNGEE. V shed 2 bases, J shed 5 bases, and the junction held 15 bases outside the gene matches. The CDR3 spans 19 residues. Written as DNA, the CDR3 is TGTGCCAGCAGCGTGCGTCCGGGACTAGCGGGAGATCCTACTCACGAGCAGTACTTC. It encodes CASSVRPGLAGDPTHEQYF.

The table lists this clone with a few counts. The chain combines TRBV7-9 with TRBJ2-7; 10 nucleotides line up with TRBD1. This CDR3 region has 15 residues. From germline, CDR1 is SEHNR and CDR2 FQNEAQ (reference sequence). V lost 5 bases, J lost 3 bases, and 7 bases stayed unmatched. The CDR3 DNA reads TGTGCCAGCAGCGGTCCCGGGACAGGGGACTACGAGCAGTACTTC. Translating it yields CASSGPGTGDYEQYF.

The chain is built from TRBV2 and TRBJ2-7, with 7 bases that match TRBD1. CDR1 and CDR2 from the germline V gene are SNHLY and FYNNEI. The length of the CDR3 is 12 residues. With 9 bases clipped from V and 4 bases from J, the junction kept 6 bases outside the gene matches. This CDR3 reads CASRGQPYEQYF. CDR3 in DNA: TGTGCCAGTAGGGGACAGCCTTACGAGCAGTACTTC.

The chain combines TRBV4-1 with TRBJ2-7, with D possibly being TRBD2 (5 bases). Germline V gives CDR1 MGHRA, CDR2 YSYEKL. This CDR3 comprises 15 residues. V was clipped by 3 bases and J by 2 bases, with 14 bases between them. For the CDR3, the DNA is TGCGCCAGCAGCCAGCAACACTCCGGGGCCTACGAGCAGTACTTC. It is translated as CASSQQHSGAYEQYF.

The chain employs TRBV6-6 and TRBJ2-5; a weak D match, TRBD2 (6 bases). Trimming cost V 2 bases and J 5 bases, with 9 bases left between them. CDR1 and CDR2 (germline): MNHNY, SVGAGI (reference sequence). The CDR3 spans 13 residues. In DNA form, the CDR3 reads TGTGCCAGCAGTTACGGGGGGTACGAGACCCAGTACTTC. Residues: CASSYGGYETQYF.

V and J are TRBV6-1 and TRBJ1-2; D remains unclear. CDR3 length equals 14 residues. Per germline, CDR1 MNHNS and CDR2 SASEGT. Trimming took off 1 base at V and 4 bases at J, with 10 bases between the two ends. The chain's CDR3 is CASSEVPRFYGYTF. The DNA for the CDR3 is TGTGCCAGCAGTGAAGTCCCCAGGTTCTATGGCTACACCTTC.

This clone appeared once. V is TRBV7-8 and J is TRBJ2-2, with D perhaps matching TRBD2 (5 bases). This CDR3 spans 17 amino acids. Trimming took 1 base from V and 0 from J, leaving 12 bases between them. The germline V gene encodes CDR1 SGHVS and CDR2 FQNEAQ. CDR3 region: CASSLGLASTNTGELFF. CDR3 sequence (DNA): TGTGCCAGCAGCTTAGGCCTAGCATCAACGAACACCGGGGAGCTGTTTTTT.

This chain connects TRBV2 to TRBJ2-6; D perhaps matches TRBD2 (6 bases). CDR3 length: 17 amino acids. The germline V and J ends were trimmed by 11 bases and 3 bases, with 23 bases remaining between them. Germline V gene lookup returns CDR1 SNHLY and CDR2 FYNNEI. CDR3 loop: CARLTSGGVDGANVLTF. CDR3 coding DNA: TGTGCCCGCCTGACCTCCGGGGGAGTGGATGGGGCCAACGTCCTGACTTTC.

This clone was picked up one time. V gene TRBV7-2 combines with J gene TRBJ1-4; 7 bases align to TRBD1. The trim removed 5 bases at V and 8 bases at J, leaving 11 bases unmatched. Germline V gives CDR1 SGHTA, CDR2 FQGNSA. CDR3 length: 15 amino acids. The CDR3, as DNA: TGTGCCAGCAGCCCACAGGGGCCTGGGGGGGAAAAACTGTTTTTT. Translated: CASSPQGPGGEKLFF.